These 2 T cell receptor beta chains share one sample of origin, sequenced in a study of T cell responses to AZD1222 COVID-19 vaccine. Data came from immunoSEQ multiplex PCR; TCRdb stores just in-frame clones and leaves some out. Here the sample spans about 140,000 clones, roughly 90% being singletons. Sequenced material: peripheral blood, taken on day 0 of AZD1222 vaccination. These receptors came from an adult in good health.

This chain uses TRBV30 with TRBJ2-1; no clear D. This CDR3 has 11 residues. Between the trimmed V and J ends, which lost 0 bases and 9 bases, there was a span of 6 bases. From germline, CDR1 is GTSNPN and CDR2 SVGIG (reference sequence). This chain's CDR3 is CAWSVTFEQFF. Here the CDR3 DNA reads TGTGCCTGGAGTGTAACGTTTGAGCAGTTCTTC.

The chain joins TRBV5-1 to TRBJ1-1; D is ambiguous. Trimming shortened V by 5 bases and J by 5 bases, and 13 bases separated the two germline ends. The germline V gene has CDR1 SGHRS and CDR2 YFSETQ. This CDR3 spans 13 amino acids. Written as DNA, the CDR3 is TGCGCCAGCAGTGTTGGGCCGCGTACTGAAGCTTTCTTT. It specifies CASSVGPRTEAFF. The full variable domain, its missing parts supplied by reference TRBV5-1 and TRBJ1-1, is KAGVTQTPRYLIKTRGQQVTLSCSPISGHRSVSWYQQTPGQGLQFLFEYFSETQRNKGNFPGRFSGRQFSNSRSEMNVSTLELGDSALYLCASSVGPRTEAFFGQGTRLTVV.